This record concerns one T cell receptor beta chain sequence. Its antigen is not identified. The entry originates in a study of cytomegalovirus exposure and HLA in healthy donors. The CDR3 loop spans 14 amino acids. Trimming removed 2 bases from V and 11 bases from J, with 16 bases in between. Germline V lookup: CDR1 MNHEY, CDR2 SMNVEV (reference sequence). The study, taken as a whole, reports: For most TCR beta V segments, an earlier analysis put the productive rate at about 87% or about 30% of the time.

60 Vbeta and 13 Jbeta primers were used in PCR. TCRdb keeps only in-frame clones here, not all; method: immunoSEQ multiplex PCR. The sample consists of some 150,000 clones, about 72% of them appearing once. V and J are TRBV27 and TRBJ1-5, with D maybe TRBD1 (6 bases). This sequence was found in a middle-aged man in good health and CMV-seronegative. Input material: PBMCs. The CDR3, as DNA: TGTGCCAGCAGTTTAGCAGGGGCCTTCACAACCCAGCATTTT. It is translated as CASSLAGAFTTQHF.